These 17 T cell receptor beta chains were all obtained from the same sample, sequenced in a study of blood T cell repertoires in COVID-19. Profiling relied on immunoSEQ multiplex PCR, and the TCRdb table lists in-frame clones only, not all of them. This table has 150,000 to 160,000 clones, about three quarters appearing once. Sequenced material: peripheral blood. Receptors were obtained from a man older than 75 with acute or convalescent COVID-19.

This chain links TRBV18 with TRBJ1-1, with 8 bases fitting TRBD1. Germline lookup yields CDR1 KGHSH and CDR2 LQKENI. The CDR3 is 18 amino acids. Unmatched junction bases numbered 9, after V lost 0 bases and J lost 0 bases. The CDR3 loop is CASSPPFGTGTMNTEAFF. The CDR3 DNA follows: TGTGCCAGCTCACCACCCTTCGGGACAGGAACAATGAACACTGAAGCTTTCTTT.

This chain uses TRBV13 with TRBJ2-7, with TRBD2 matching 9 bases. This CDR3 contains 15 residues. Germline V lookup: CDR1 PRHDT, CDR2 FYEKMQ (reference sequence). Trimming at V came to 3 bases and at J to 6 bases, leaving 9 bases not matched to a gene. The CDR3 coding sequence is TGTGCCAGCAGCTTGTTGGGACTAGCAAGACTCGAGCAGTACTTC. It specifies CASSLLGLARLEQYF.

V usage is TRBV7-9 and J usage is TRBJ1-2; TRBD1 might be the D (5 bases). CDR1 and CDR2 from the germline V gene are SEHNR and FQNEAQ (reference sequence). Trimming stripped 3 bases from V and 4 bases from J, with 15 bases between. The CDR3 consists of 15 residues. This CDR3 reads CASSLVGGTFYGYTF. The CDR3 nucleotides read TGTGCCAGCAGCTTGGTGGGAGGGACCTTCTATGGCTACACCTTC.

The V call is TRBV5-1, the J call TRBJ2-2, with D tentatively TRBD1 (5 bases). The CDR3 has 14 residues. Germline CDR1 SGHRS, CDR2 YFSETQ. Trimming left V 4 bases short and J 9 bases short, with 16 bases between. CDR3 in DNA: TGCGCCAGCAGCCGAACGACAGCCTCTCGGGAGCTGTTTTTT. It specifies CASSRTTASRELFF. The whole variable domain, filled in from reference TRBV5-1 and TRBJ2-2, reads KAGVTQTPRYLIKTRGQQVTLSCSPISGHRSVSWYQQTPGQGLQFLFEYFSETQRNKGNFPGRFSGRQFSNSRSEMNVSTLELGDSALYLCASSRTTASRELFFGEGSRLTVL.

This clone has a count of ten or more. The rearrangement links TRBV5-1 to TRBJ2-2; D is possibly TRBD1 (6 bases). This CDR3 has 15 residues. V lost 3 bases and J lost 5, with 14 bases in between. Germline V gives CDR1 SGHRS, CDR2 YFSETQ. This CDR3 reads CASSSGQMETGELFF. CDR3 bases: TGCGCCAGCAGCTCAGGACAGATGGAGACCGGGGAGCTGTTTTTT.

The J gene is TRBJ1-4, the V gene TRBV20-1; D remains unclear. Germline CDR1 DFQATT, CDR2 SNEGSKA (reference sequence). Trimming shortened V by 5 bases and J by 5 bases, and 6 bases separated the two germline ends. The CDR3 consists of 11 residues. The CDR3 here is CSAGGNEKLFF. The CDR3 DNA is TGCAGTGCTGGCGGCAATGAAAAACTGTTTTTT.

The gene calls are TRBV5-1 and TRBJ2-6; 12 bases line up with TRBD1. The germline V gene has CDR1 SGHRS and CDR2 YFSETQ. With 3 bases clipped from V and 6 bases from J, the junction kept 4 bases outside the gene matches. The CDR3 sequence is 16 residues long. The CDR3 DNA reads as TGCGCCAGCAGCTCGGGACAGGGGGCGGAGGCCAACGTCCTGACTTTC. Translation gives CASSSGQGAEANVLTF.

A single count supports this clone. This chain uses TRBV19 with TRBJ2-2; TRBD1 matches 7 bases. Looked up from germline, CDR1 is LNHDA and CDR2 is SQIVND (reference sequence). The CDR3 has 16 amino acids. The V gene end was trimmed by 5 bases and the J gene end by 0 bases; junction bases not matched to a gene: 6. The CDR3, as DNA: TGTGCCAGTAGTCGAACGACAGGGACGAACACCGGGGAGCTGTTTTTT. Protein product: CASSRTTGTNTGELFF.

This sequence joins TRBV3-1 (or the pseudogene TRBV3-2) and TRBJ1-2; D is unresolved. CDR1 and CDR2 (germline): LGHDT, YNNKEL (reference sequence). Trimming shortened V by 2 bases and J by 0 bases, and 4 bases separated the two germline ends. This CDR3 comprises 13 residues. CDR3 sequence reads: CASSQRANYGYTF. CDR3 bases: TGTGCCAGCAGCCAAAGAGCTAACTATGGCTACACCTTC.

This clone appeared a single time. The chain combines TRBV19 with TRBJ2-5, with D possibly TRBD1 on 6 matching bases. The germline gives CDR1 LNHDA, CDR2 SQIVND (reference sequence). The CDR3 sequence is 13 residues long. With 3 bases removed from V and 3 bases from J, the gap between germline ends came to 8 bases. CDR3 nucleotide sequence: TGTGCCAGTAGTATGGGGACAAAAGAGACCCAGTACTTC. It is translated as CASSMGTKETQYF.

This clone was recorded a few times. The chain couples TRBV30 to TRBJ2-7; 7 nucleotides agree with TRBD1. The J segment lost 5 bases and the V segment lost 0 bases, leaving 10 bases of the junction unmatched. The CDR3 totals 15 residues. Germline-derived CDR1 and CDR2 are GTSNPN and SVGIG (reference sequence). The CDR3 loop reads CAWSVRTGVDNEQYF. CDR3 coding DNA: TGTGCCTGGAGTGTACGAACAGGGGTGGACAACGAGCAGTACTTC. Together with reference TRBV30 and TRBJ2-7, the CDR3 gives the full variable domain: SQTIHQWPATLVQPVGSPLSLECTVEGTSNPNLYWYRQAAGRGLQLLFYSVGIGQISSEVPQNLSASRPQDRQFILSSKKLLLSDSGFYLCAWSVRTGVDNEQYFGPGTRLTVT.

The CDR3 protein is CASSELWTEGGYTF. In DNA, the CDR3 is TGTGCCAGCAGTGAATTGTGGACAGAAGGTGGCTACACCTTC. This chain joins TRBV25-1 and TRBJ1-2, with D possibly being TRBD1 (6 bases). Trimming shortened V by 1 base and J by 7 bases, and 13 bases separated the two germline ends. The CDR3 length is 14 residues. The germline V gene has CDR1 MGHDK and CDR2 SYGVNS.

The chain carries TRBV15 and TRBJ1-5; D is possibly TRBD1 (5 bases). This CDR3 has 17 amino acids. Trimming took 5 bases from V and 4 from J, leaving 21 bases between them. Germline CDR1 and CDR2: LNHNV and YYDKDF (reference sequence). The CDR3 loop is CATSPVGRDFSNQPQHF. The DNA of the CDR3 is TGTGCCACCAGCCCTGTGGGCAGGGATTTTAGTAATCAGCCCCAGCATTTT.

The rearrangement uses TRBV4-1 and TRBJ2-7; tentatively, D is TRBD1 (6 bases). Germline values: CDR1 MGHRA, CDR2 YSYEKL. V lost 0 bases, J lost 6 bases, and 9 bases lay in between. This CDR3 has 13 residues. The chain's CDR3 is CASSQDTGSEQYV. In DNA, the CDR3 is TGCGCCAGCAGCCAAGATACAGGGTCCGAGCAGTACGTC.

This clone was found a few times. The V and J genes are TRBV11-2 and TRBJ2-3, with D tentatively TRBD1 (6 bases). The CDR3 covers 16 residues. The V gene's germline CDR1 is SGHAT and CDR2 FQNNGV. V shed 2 bases and J shed 4 bases, with 16 bases lying between them. The CDR3 here is CASSLLPRGNPDTQYF. In DNA, the CDR3 is TGTGCCAGCAGCTTACTGCCCAGGGGCAACCCAGATACGCAGTATTTT.

This clone appeared a few times. This sequence joins TRBV5-1 and TRBJ1-5, with D uncertain. The V end was cut by 4 bases, the J end by 2 bases, with 16 bases between. Germline V gene sequence: CDR1 SGHRS, CDR2 YFSETQ. There are 16 residues in the CDR3. The CDR3: CASSPAEANRNQPQHF. DNA of the CDR3: TGCGCCAGCAGCCCGGCGGAGGCTAATCGCAATCAGCCCCAGCATTTT.

This chain links TRBV20-1 with TRBJ2-5, with 7 bases matching TRBD2. CDR1 and CDR2 (germline): DFQATT, SNEGSKA (reference sequence). The V gene end was trimmed by 6 bases and the J gene end by 7 bases; junction bases not matched to a gene: 5. This CDR3 is built from 11 residues. This CDR3 is CSAGGEGTQYF. The DNA for the CDR3 is TGCAGTGCCGGAGGGGAGGGGACCCAGTACTTC.